Listed below are T cell receptor beta chains from one sample, sequenced in a study of blood T cell repertoires in COVID-19. Clones were read by immunoSEQ multiplex PCR, and TCRdb kept only the in-frame ones, dropping some. The profile shows approximately 150,000 clones, approximately 82% of them singletons. Specimen: PBMCs or T cells enriched from blood (not recorded which). The source is a middle-aged man who had recovered from COVID-19. CDR3s include the opening cysteine and the closing phenylalanine or tryptophan. The D gene is left open where the match is weak.

j_call v_call d_call cdr3_length cdr3_aa
TRBJ2-1 TRBV4-2 TRBD2 15 CASSQESASGNEQFF
TRBJ2-1 TRBV3-1/TRBV3-2 TRBD2 12 CASSRTSDEQFF
TRBJ2-1 TRBV11-2 TRBD2 15 CASSHSGGADNEQFF
TRBJ1-5 TRBV18 NA 13 CASSPHTDQPQHF
TRBJ1-3 TRBV15 TRBD1 17 CATSRVGTATSGNTIYF
TRBJ1-5 TRBV4-2 TRBD1 18 CASSLGLNRGSPNQPQHF
TRBJ2-1 TRBV5-1 TRBD2 19 CASSLVGTSGVVTYNEQFF
TRBJ1-2 TRBV5-6 NA 15 CASSPRQDWNYGYTF
TRBJ2-7 TRBV6-5 TRBD1 15 CASSYSNRGIYEQYF
TRBJ1-5 TRBV4-2 TRBD1 16 CASSQGAGQGNQPQHF
TRBJ1-4 TRBV10-3 NA 12 CAIRGAGEKLFF
TRBJ1-5 TRBV5-4 TRBD1 19 CASRANRGYYEGGNQPQHF
TRBJ2-7 TRBV7-9 NA 14 CASSLDQAAGEQYF
TRBJ1-2 TRBV19 TRBD1 17 CASSIGGTGTYGYGYTF
TRBJ1-3 TRBV3-1/TRBV3-2 NA 14 CASSPRGSGNTIYF
TRBJ1-5 TRBV11-2 NA 13 CASSLDRLQPQHF
TRBJ1-4 TRBV13 NA 17 CASSQSPWRGEGEKLFF
TRBJ1-1 TRBV2 NA 15 CASSENRLRENEAFF
TRBJ1-5 TRBV4-1 NA 15 CASSQSGPSNQPQHF
TRBJ2-7 TRBV28 TRBD1 14 CASSPGQGPYEQYF
TRBJ1-6 TRBV2 TRBD1 16 CASSSTTQGANSPLHF
TRBJ2-5 TRBV11-2 TRBD2 14 CASSYSGGAETQYF
TRBJ1-2 TRBV30 TRBD1 13 CASGLAGGYGYTF
TRBJ1-2 TRBV27 NA 15 CASSIARMGGYGYTF